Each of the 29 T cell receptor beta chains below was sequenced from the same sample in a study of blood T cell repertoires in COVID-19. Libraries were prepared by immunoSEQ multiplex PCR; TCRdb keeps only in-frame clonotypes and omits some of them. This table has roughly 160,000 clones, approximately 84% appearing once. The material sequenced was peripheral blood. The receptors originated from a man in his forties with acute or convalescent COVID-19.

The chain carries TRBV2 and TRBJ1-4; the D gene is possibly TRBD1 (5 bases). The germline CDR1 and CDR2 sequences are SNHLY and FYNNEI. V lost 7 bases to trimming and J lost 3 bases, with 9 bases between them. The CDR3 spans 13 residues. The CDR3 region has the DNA TGTGCCAGCACCAGGGAGGCTAATGAAAAACTGTTTTTT. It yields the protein CASTREANEKLFF.

The CDR3, as DNA: TGTGCCAGCAGCTTCACGCGGGGTCCCACTGAAGCTTTCTTT. Residues: CASSFTRGPTEAFF. The chain has TRBV11-2 and TRBJ1-1; D gene uncertain. This CDR3 contains 14 residues. Germline V gene data show CDR1 as SGHAT and CDR2 as FQNNGV. V was trimmed by 3 bases and J by 4 bases, leaving 12 bases between them.

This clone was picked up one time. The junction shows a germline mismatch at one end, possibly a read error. The CDR3 sequence: CASSSIRSKTGELFF. The DNA of the CDR3 is TGTGCCAGCAGCTCGATCAGGTCGAAGACCGGGGAGCTGTTTTTT. This rearrangement joins TRBV5-6 to TRBJ2-2; the D is unclear. CDR1 is SGHDT and CDR2 is YYEEEE in the germline V gene. The CDR3 length is 15 residues.

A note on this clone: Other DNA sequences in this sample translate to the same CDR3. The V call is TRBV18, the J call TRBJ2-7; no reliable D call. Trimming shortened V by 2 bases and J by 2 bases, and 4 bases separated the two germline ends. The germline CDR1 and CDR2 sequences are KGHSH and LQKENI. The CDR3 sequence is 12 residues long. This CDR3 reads CASSPGAYEQYF. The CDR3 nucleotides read TGTGCCAGCTCACCAGGAGCCTACGAGCAGTACTTC. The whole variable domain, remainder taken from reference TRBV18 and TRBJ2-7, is NAGVMQNPRHLVRRRGQEARLRCSPMKGHSHVYWYRQLPEEGLKFMVYLQKENIIDESGMPKERFSAEFPKEGPSILRIQQVVRGDSAAYFCASSPGAYEQYFGPGTRLTVT.

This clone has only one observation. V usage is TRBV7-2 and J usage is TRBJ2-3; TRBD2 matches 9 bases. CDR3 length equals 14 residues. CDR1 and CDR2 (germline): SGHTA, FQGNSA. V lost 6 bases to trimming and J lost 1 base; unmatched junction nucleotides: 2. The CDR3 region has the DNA TGTGCCAGCAGACAGCGGGGGGGCACAGATACGCAGTATTTT. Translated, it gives CASRQRGGTDTQYF. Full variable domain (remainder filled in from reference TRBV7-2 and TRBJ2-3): GAGVSQSPSNKVTEKGKDVELRCDPISGHTALYWYRQSLGQGLEFLIYFQGNSAPDKSGLPSDRFSAERTGGSVSTLTIQRTQQEDSAVYLCASRQRGGTDTQYFGPGTRLTVL.

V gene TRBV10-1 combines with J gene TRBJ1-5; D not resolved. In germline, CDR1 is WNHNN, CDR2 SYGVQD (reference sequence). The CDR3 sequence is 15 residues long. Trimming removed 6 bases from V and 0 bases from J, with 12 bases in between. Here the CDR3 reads CASRLRRDSNQPQHF. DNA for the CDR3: TGCGCCAGCAGGCTTCGACGGGATAGCAATCAGCCCCAGCATTTT.

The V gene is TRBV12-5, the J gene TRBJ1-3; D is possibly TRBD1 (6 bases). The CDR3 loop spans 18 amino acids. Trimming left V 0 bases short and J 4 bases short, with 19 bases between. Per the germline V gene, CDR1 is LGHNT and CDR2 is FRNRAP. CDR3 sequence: CASGLVDPGWDTGNTIYF. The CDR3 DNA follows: TGTGCTAGTGGTTTGGTAGACCCAGGGTGGGACACCGGAAACACCATATATTTT.

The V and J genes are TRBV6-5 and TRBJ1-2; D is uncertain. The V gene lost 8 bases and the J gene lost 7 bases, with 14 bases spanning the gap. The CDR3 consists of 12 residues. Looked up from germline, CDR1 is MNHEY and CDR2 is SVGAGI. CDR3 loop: CASQGEVPGYTF. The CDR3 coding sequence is TGTGCCAGCCAAGGTGAGGTCCCTGGCTACACCTTC.

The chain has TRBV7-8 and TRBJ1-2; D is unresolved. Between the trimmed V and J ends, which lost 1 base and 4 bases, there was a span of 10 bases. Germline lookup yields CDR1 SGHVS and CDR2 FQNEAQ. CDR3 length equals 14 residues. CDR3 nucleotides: TGTGCCAGCAGCTTAGGGCAGAGGAGCTATGGCTACACCTTC. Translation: CASSLGQRSYGYTF.

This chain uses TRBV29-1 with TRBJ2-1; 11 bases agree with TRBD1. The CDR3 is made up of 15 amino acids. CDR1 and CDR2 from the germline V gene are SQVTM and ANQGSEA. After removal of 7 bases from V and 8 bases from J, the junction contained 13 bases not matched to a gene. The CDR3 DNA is TGCAGCGGGTCAAGCGGACAGGGGGCTTGGGATGAGCAGTTCTTC. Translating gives CSGSSGQGAWDEQFF.

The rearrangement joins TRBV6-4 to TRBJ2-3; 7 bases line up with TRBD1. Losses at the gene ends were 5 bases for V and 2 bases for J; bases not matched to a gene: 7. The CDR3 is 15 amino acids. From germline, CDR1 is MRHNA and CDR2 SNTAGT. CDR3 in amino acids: CASSTGDLTTDTQYF. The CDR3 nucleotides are TGTGCCAGCAGTACAGGGGACCTTACCACAGATACGCAGTATTTT.

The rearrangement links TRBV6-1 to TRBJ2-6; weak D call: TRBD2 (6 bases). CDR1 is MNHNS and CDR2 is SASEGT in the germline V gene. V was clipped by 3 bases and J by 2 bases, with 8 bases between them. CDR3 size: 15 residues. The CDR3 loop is CASSDGGAGANVLTF. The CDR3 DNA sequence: TGTGCCAGCAGTGACGGGGGAGCTGGGGCCAACGTCCTGACTTTC.

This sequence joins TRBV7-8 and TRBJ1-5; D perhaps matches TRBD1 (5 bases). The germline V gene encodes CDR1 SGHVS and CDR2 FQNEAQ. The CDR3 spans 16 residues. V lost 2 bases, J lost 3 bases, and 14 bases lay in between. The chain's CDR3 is CASSLLGAMNNQPQHF. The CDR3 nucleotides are TGTGCCAGCAGCTTATTAGGGGCAATGAACAATCAGCCCCAGCATTTT.

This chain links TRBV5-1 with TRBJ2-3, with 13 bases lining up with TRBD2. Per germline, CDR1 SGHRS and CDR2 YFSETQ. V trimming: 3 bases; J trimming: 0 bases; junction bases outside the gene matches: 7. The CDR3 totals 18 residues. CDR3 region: CASSSTSGGTSSTDTQYF. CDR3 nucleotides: TGCGCCAGCAGCTCGACTAGCGGGGGGACATCTAGCACAGATACGCAGTATTTT. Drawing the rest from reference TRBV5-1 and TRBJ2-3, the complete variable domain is KAGVTQTPRYLIKTRGQQVTLSCSPISGHRSVSWYQQTPGQGLQFLFEYFSETQRNKGNFPGRFSGRQFSNSRSEMNVSTLELGDSALYLCASSSTSGGTSSTDTQYFGPGTRLTVL.

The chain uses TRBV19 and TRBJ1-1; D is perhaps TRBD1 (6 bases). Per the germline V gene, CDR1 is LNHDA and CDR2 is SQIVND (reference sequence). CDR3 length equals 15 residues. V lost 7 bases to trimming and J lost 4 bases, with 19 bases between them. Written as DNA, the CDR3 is TGTGCCAGTACCCAAGGCCCCCACAGGGCCACTGAAGCTTTCTTT. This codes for CASTQGPHRATEAFF.

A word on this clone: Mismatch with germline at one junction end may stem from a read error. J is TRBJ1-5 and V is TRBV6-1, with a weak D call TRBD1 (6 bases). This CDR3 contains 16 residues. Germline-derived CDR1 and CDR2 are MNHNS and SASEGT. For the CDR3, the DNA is TGTGCCAGCAGGGAAGACAGGTTCCATAGCAATCAGCCCCAGCATTTT. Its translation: CASREDRFHSNQPQHF.

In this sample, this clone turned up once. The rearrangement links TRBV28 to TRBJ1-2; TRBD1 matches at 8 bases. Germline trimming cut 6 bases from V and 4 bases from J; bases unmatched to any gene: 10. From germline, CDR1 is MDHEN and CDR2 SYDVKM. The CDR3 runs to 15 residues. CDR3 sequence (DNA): TGTGCCAGCAGCCACCCTTGGACAGGGAGCTATGGCTACACCTTC. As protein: CASSHPWTGSYGYTF.

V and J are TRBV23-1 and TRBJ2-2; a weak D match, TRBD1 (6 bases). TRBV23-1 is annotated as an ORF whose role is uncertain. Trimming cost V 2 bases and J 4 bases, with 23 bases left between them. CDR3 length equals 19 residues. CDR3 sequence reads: CASSQSKWGRGWVTGELFF. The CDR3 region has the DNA TGCGCCAGCAGTCAAAGTAAGTGGGGAAGGGGGTGGGTCACCGGGGAGCTGTTTTTT.

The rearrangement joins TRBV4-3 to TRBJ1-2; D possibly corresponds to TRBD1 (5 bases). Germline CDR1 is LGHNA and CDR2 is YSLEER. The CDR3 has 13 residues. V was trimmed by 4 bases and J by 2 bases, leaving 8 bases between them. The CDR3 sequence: CASSPDTNYGYTF. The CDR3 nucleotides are TGCGCCAGCAGCCCGGACACCAACTATGGCTACACCTTC.

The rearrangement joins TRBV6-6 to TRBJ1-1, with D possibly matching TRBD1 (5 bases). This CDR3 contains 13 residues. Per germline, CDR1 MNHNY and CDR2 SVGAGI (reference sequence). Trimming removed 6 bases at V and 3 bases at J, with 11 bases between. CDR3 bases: TGTGCCAGCAGAGAAGGGGTATACACTGAAGCTTTCTTT. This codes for CASREGVYTEAFF.

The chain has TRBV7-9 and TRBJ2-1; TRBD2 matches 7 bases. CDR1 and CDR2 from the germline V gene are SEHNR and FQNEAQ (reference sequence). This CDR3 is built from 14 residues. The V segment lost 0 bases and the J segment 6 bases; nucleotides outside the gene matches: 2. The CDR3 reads CASSLAGGSNEQFF. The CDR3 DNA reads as TGTGCCAGCAGCTTAGCGGGGGGGAGCAATGAGCAGTTCTTC.

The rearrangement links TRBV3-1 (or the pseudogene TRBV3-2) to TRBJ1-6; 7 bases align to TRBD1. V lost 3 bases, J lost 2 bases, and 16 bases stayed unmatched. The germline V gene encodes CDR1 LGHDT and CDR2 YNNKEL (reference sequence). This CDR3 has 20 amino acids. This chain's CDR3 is CASSHGTARTGMTYNSPLHF. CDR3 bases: TGTGCCAGCAGCCATGGGACAGCCCGAACGGGTATGACCTATAATTCACCCCTCCACTTT.

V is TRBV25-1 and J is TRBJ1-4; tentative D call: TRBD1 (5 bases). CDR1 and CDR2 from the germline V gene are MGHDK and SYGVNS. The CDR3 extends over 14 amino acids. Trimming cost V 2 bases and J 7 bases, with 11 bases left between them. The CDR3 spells CASSELQGSEKLFF. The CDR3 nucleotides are TGTGCCAGCAGTGAACTCCAGGGAAGTGAAAAACTGTTTTTT.

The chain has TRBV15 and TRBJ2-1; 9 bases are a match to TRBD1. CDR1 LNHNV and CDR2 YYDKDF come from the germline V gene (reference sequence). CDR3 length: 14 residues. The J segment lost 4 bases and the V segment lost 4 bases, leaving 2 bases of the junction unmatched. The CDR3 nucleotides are TGTGCCACCAGCAAAGGGACAGGGTACAATGAGCAGTTCTTC. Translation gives CATSKGTGYNEQFF.

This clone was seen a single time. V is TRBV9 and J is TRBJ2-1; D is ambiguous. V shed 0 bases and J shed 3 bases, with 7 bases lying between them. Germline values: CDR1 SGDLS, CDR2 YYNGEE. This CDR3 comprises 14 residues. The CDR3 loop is CASSVVENYNEQFF. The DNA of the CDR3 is TGTGCCAGCAGCGTAGTTGAGAACTACAATGAGCAGTTCTTC.

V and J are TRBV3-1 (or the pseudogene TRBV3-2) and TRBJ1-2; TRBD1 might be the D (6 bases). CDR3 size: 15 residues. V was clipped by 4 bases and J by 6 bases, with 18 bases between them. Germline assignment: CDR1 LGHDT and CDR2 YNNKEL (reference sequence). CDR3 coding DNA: TGTGCCAGCAGCCCATCCGGGACACCACAGAATGGCTACACCTTC. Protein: CASSPSGTPQNGYTF.

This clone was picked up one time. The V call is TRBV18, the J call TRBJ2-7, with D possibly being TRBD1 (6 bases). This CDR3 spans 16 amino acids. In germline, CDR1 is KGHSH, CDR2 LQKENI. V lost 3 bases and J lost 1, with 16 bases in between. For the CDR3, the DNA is TGTGCCAGCTCACCGTTCTTTGGACAGACATCCTACGAGCAGTACTTC. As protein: CASSPFFGQTSYEQYF.

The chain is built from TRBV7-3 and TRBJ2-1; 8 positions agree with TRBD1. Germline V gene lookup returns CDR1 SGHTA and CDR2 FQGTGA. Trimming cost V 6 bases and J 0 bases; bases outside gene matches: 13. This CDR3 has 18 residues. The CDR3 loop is CASRQTGQGAASYNEQFF. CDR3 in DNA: TGTGCCAGCAGGCAGACGGGGCAGGGGGCCGCCTCCTACAATGAGCAGTTCTTC.

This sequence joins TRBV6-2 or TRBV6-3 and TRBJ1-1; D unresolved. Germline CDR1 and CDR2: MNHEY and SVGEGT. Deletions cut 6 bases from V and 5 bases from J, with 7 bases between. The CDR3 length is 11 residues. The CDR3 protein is CASSQTTEAFF. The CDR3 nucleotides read TGTGCCAGCAGCCAGACAACTGAAGCTTTCTTT.